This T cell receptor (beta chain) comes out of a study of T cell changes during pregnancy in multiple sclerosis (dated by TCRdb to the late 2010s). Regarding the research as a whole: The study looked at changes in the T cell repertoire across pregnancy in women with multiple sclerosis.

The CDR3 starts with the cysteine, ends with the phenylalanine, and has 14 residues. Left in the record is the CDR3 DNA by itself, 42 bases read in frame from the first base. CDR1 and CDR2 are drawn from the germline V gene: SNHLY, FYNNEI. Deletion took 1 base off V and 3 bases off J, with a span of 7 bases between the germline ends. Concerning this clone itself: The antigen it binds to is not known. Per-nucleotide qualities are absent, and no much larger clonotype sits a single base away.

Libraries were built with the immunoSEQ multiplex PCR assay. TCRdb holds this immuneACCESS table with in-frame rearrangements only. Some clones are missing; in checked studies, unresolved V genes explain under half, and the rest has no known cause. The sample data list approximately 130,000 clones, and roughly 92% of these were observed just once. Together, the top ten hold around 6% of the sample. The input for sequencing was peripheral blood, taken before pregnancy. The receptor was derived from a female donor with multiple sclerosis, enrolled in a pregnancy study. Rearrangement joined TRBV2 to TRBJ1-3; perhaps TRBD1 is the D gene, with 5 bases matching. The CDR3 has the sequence CASSEGGGGNTIYF. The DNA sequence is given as TGTGCCAGCAGTGAAGGGGGCGGTGGAAACACCATATATTTT.